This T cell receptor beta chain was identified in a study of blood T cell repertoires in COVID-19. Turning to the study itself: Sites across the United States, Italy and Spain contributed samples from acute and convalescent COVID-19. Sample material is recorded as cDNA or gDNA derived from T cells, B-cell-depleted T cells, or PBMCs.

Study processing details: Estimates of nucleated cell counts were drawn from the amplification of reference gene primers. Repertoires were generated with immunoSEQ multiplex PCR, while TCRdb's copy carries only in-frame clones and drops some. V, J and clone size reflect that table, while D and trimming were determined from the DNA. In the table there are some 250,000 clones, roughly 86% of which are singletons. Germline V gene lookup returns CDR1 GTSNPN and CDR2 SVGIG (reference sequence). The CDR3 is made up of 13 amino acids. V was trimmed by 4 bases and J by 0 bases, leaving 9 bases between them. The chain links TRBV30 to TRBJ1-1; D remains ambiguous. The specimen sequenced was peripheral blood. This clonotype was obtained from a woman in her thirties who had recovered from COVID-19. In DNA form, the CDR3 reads TGTGCCTGGAAGGAGTTATTGAACACTGAAGCTTTCTTT. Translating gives CAWKELLNTEAFF.